This is a list of T cell receptor beta chains from one sample in a study of blood T cell dynamics during melanoma immunotherapy. Using immunoSEQ multiplex PCR, the repertoire was profiled, and TCRdb retains in-frame clones only, with some absent. Of more than 15,000 clones in the sample, 83% were seen once. Sequenced material: blood, taken from a patient treated with checkpoint blockade. These receptors all come from a human donor with melanoma. The conserved cysteine and the conserved F or W are not part of the CDR3 here.

>TRBJ1-1|TRBV6-1|11
ASSAREQAEAF
>TRBJ2-1|TRBV27|12
ASSLSGRNNEQF
>TRBJ2-1|TRBV11-3|14
ASSLGGLAGGNEQF
>TRBJ2-7|TRBV27|11
ASSWGRSYEQY
>TRBJ2-1|TRBV11-2|13
ASSYGTTALNEQF
>TRBJ1-4|TRBV27|14
ASSTRNQGDAEKLF
>TRBJ1-5|TRBV7-9|11
ASSLSQSQPQH
>TRBJ1-2|TRBV19|12
ASSPTRGNYGYT
>TRBJ2-3|TRBV9|13
ASSVDGASTDTQY
>TRBJ1-4|TRBV11-2|14
ASSSVSRSGSEKLF
>TRBJ1-3|TRBV7-9|12
ASSVQGSGNTIY
>TRBJ1-1|TRBV11-3|10
ASSGRHTEAF
>TRBJ1-5|TRBV2|10
ASSERNQPQH
>TRBJ2-1|TRBV28|12
ASRSESSYNEQF